The T cell receptor beta chain under discussion was sequenced for a study of synovial regulatory T cells in juvenile arthritis. On the study more broadly: One patient received methotrexate plus infliximab; one lacked treatment information.

Its frequency marks this clone as medium-sized (0.01 to 0.1%). The antigen is unknown. Germline assignment: CDR1 MNHEY and CDR2 SVGAGI. The CDR3 is 11 residues long. No DNA sequence is on record. Synovial fluid was collected with matched peripheral blood from each patient with active arthritis. Patients had median age 11.6 years, range about 2.4-25. Synovial Treg cells showed FOXP3 TSDR demethylation like blood Treg cells. Assay used: immunoSEQ multiplex PCR; TCRdb lists only in-frame clones, some missing. Listed are approximately 3,000 clones; 12% falls within the top ten. Regarding the study as a whole: Synovial Treg CDR3 sequences overlapped more with iaTregs than other circulating Tregs.

This receptor was obtained from a donor younger than 30 with juvenile idiopathic arthritis. The V and J genes are TRBV6-5 and TRBJ1-2. Sequences were obtained from Treg cells from the synovium. The CDR3 sequence is CASLAARGYTF.